The next 20 T cell receptor beta chains were all read from a single sample in a study of T cells in Graves' hyperthyroidism and ophthalmopathy. TCR beta CDR3 region amplification was performed from RNA transcripts. HTBI primers were employed in a first-round RT-PCR of the TCR CDR3. TCRdb independently ran MiXCR on the multiplex PCR reads; one entry per CDR3 protein. The table has about 640,000 distinct CDR3 sequences, around 13% seen once; the top ten hold around an eighth. Sequencing used blood. The receptors stem from a woman aged 50 to 60 with Graves' ophthalmopathy.

This clonotype was counted ten times or more. The chain combines TRBV7-8 with TRBJ2-7; TRBD1 aligns across 11 bases. Germline V lookup: CDR1 SGHVS, CDR2 FQNEAQ. This CDR3 comprises 15 residues. Trimming cost V 5 bases and J 2 bases; bases outside gene matches: 5. The CDR3 coding sequence is TGTGCCAGCAGCCATGGACAGGGGGCTGCCTACGAGCAGTACTTC. Translation gives CASSHGQGAAYEQYF.

Ten or more counts support this clonotype. The gene calls are TRBV25-1 and TRBJ1-1; 8 bases align to TRBD1. The CDR3 has 15 residues. V lost 5 bases and J lost 1; bases outside the gene matches: 6. In germline, CDR1 is MGHDK, CDR2 SYGVNS. In DNA, the CDR3 is TGTGCCAGCAGTCGACAGGGGCGGAGGAACACTGAAGCTTTCTTT. Translation gives CASSRQGRRNTEAFF.

In this sample, this clonotype turned up once. Germline and junction disagree at one end, which may indicate a read error. V gene TRBV4-1 combines with J gene TRBJ2-7, with D perhaps matching TRBD1 (5 bases). Germline values: CDR1 MGHRA, CDR2 YSYEKL. The CDR3 spans 14 residues. For the CDR3, the DNA is TGCGCCAGCAGCCCTACCTCACAGGCGTACGTGCAGTACTTC. Its translation: CASSPTSQAYVQYF.

This clonotype came up many times. V usage is TRBV20-1 and J usage is TRBJ2-3; D not certain. Per the germline V gene, CDR1 is DFQATT and CDR2 is SNEGSKA (reference sequence). The CDR3 is made up of 12 amino acids. V was shortened by 5 bases and J by 11 bases, with 17 bases between the two germline ends. The CDR3 protein is CSAPVRLEGQYF. As DNA, the CDR3 is TGCAGTGCTCCCGTTAGGTTAGAAGGGCAGTATTTT.

A few counts support this clonotype. J is TRBJ1-1 and V is TRBV20-1; D is uncertain. The CDR3 length is 12 residues. CDR1 is DFQATT and CDR2 is SNEGSKA in the germline V gene (reference sequence). CDR3 coding DNA: TGCAGAGGCCAACAGTCGAACACTGAAGCTTTCTTT. Its translation is CRGQQSNTEAFF.

This sequence joins TRBV5-6 and TRBJ1-1, with D uncertain. V lost 5 bases and J 2 bases, leaving 7 bases between the germline ends. Germline V gene lookup returns CDR1 SGHDT and CDR2 YYEEEE. CDR3 size: 12 residues. The DNA for the CDR3 is TGTGCCAGCAGGGTATATAACACTGAAGCTTTCTTT. Residues: CASRVYNTEAFF. The full variable domain, completed using reference TRBV5-6 and TRBJ1-1, is DAGVTQSPTHLIKTRGQQVTLRCSPKSGHDTVSWYQQALGQGPQFIFQYYEEEERQRGNFPDRFSGHQFPNYSSELNVNALLLGDSALYLCASRVYNTEAFFGQGTRLTVV.

The CDR3 sequence is CSARDPGLAVSYEQYF. The CDR3 region has the DNA TGCAGTGCTAGAGATCCTGGACTAGCGGTATCCTACGAGCAGTACTTC. The gene calls are TRBV20-1 and TRBJ2-7; 10 nucleotides line up with TRBD2. CDR1 is DFQATT and CDR2 is SNEGSKA in the germline V gene (reference sequence). The CDR3 runs 16 residues. Germline trimming cut 0 bases from V and 1 base from J; bases unmatched to any gene: 6.

This clonotype was counted at least ten times. The chain employs TRBV12-3 or TRBV12-4 and TRBJ2-2; D may match TRBD1 or TRBD2 (5 bases each). Trimming took off 8 bases at V and 4 bases at J, with 23 bases between the two ends. The length of the CDR3 is 17 residues. The CDR3: CASRSPVGEPVTGELFF. The DNA of the CDR3 is TGTGCCAGCCGCTCCCCTGTGGGGGAGCCGGTCACCGGGGAGCTGTTTTTT.

This clonotype was observed many times. The V gene is TRBV7-9, the J gene TRBJ1-1; D is unresolved. CDR1 SEHNR and CDR2 FQNEAQ come from the germline V gene (reference sequence). V shed 2 bases and J shed 1 base, with 11 bases lying between them. The CDR3 contains 15 residues. CDR3 nucleotide sequence: TGTGCCAGCAGCTTAACCCAAAGTCGGAACACTGAAGCTTTCTTT. This encodes CASSLTQSRNTEAFF.

At least ten counts were recorded for this clonotype. The chain joins TRBV7-2 to TRBJ2-7, with a possible D match to TRBD1 (5 bases). CDR1 SGHTA and CDR2 FQGNSA come from the germline V gene. The CDR3 length is 15 residues. Deletions cut 3 bases from V and 4 bases from J, with 16 bases between. The chain's CDR3 is CASSLARDREYEQYF. The CDR3, as DNA: TGTGCCAGCAGCTTGGCCCGAGACAGAGAATACGAGCAGTACTTC.

This clonotype was seen ten or more times. The V and J genes are TRBV7-2 and TRBJ2-7; perhaps TRBD1 as D (6 bases). The CDR3 length is 14 residues. V lost 5 bases and J 1 base, leaving 12 bases between the germline ends. Germline V gene data show CDR1 as SGHTA and CDR2 as FQGNSA. The CDR3 sequence is CASSTRDTSYEQYF. The CDR3, as DNA: TGTGCCAGCAGCACCCGGGACACATCCTACGAGCAGTACTTC. Full variable domain (outside the CDR3, taken from reference TRBV7-2 and TRBJ2-7): GAGVSQSPSNKVTEKGKDVELRCDPISGHTALYWYRQSLGQGLEFLIYFQGNSAPDKSGLPSDRFSAERTGGSVSTLTIQRTQQEDSAVYLCASSTRDTSYEQYFGPGTRLTVT.

This clonotype has only a few counts. The rearrangement links TRBV7-2 to TRBJ2-3; 9 bases are a match to TRBD2. The germline gives CDR1 SGHTA, CDR2 FQGNSA. V lost 5 bases and J lost 2; bases outside the gene matches: 11. The CDR3 extends over 17 amino acids. The CDR3 region is CASSPLAGPLFTDTQYF. CDR3 sequence (DNA): TGTGCCAGCAGCCCACTAGCGGGCCCACTATTCACAGATACGCAGTATTTT.

This clonotype was seen many times. V usage is TRBV12-3 or TRBV12-4 and J usage is TRBJ1-2; 10 bases align to TRBD1. V dropped 1 base and J dropped 7; count of bases not matched to a gene: 6. CDR3 length: 15 amino acids. CDR3 nucleotide sequence: TGTGCCAGCAGTTTAGGGGACAGGGGAACCCCTGGCTACACCTTC. It codes for CASSLGDRGTPGYTF.

This clonotype showed up just a few times. The V and J genes are TRBV29-1 and TRBJ2-6; no firm D call. The length of the CDR3 is 14 residues. Germline V lookup: CDR1 SQVTM, CDR2 ANQGSEA. The V gene lost 1 base and the J gene lost 4 bases, with 8 bases spanning the gap. The CDR3 reads CSVEAQEGANVLTF. DNA of the CDR3: TGCAGCGTTGAAGCCCAGGAGGGGGCCAACGTCCTGACTTTC.

This clonotype was detected many times. The V gene is TRBV28, the J gene TRBJ2-7; D gene ambiguous. The CDR3 spans 14 residues. Trimming took 6 bases from V and 2 from J, leaving 14 bases between them. The V gene's germline CDR1 is MDHEN and CDR2 SYDVKM. Written as DNA, the CDR3 is TGTGCCAGCAGCTCTTCCTTTCCTACCTACGAGCAGTACTTC. Its translation: CASSSSFPTYEQYF.

This chain joins TRBV6-6 and TRBJ2-4, with unresolved D. V shed 0 bases and J shed 6 bases, with 9 bases lying between them. This CDR3 contains 14 residues. The V gene's germline CDR1 is MNHNY and CDR2 SVGAGI (reference sequence). The CDR3 DNA is TGTGCCAGCAGTTACTCGAAGTACCTAAACATTCAGTACTTC. Residues: CASSYSKYLNIQYF.

This clonotype was seen a handful of times. The V gene is TRBV20-1, the J gene TRBJ2-5; 8 bases fit TRBD1. Unmatched junction bases numbered 7, after V lost 6 bases and J lost 1 base. The CDR3 sequence is 14 residues long. Germline-derived CDR1 and CDR2 are DFQATT and SNEGSKA (reference sequence). The CDR3 nucleotides are TGCAGTGCACAACAGGGGGACCCCCAAGAGACCCAGTACTTC. It codes for CSAQQGDPQETQYF.

This clonotype has a count of ten or more. The chain couples TRBV2 to TRBJ2-1; D is possibly TRBD1 or TRBD2 (6 bases each). CDR1 and CDR2 (germline): SNHLY, FYNNEI. The V end lost 1 base, the J end lost 8 bases, and 15 bases lay between the germline ends. The CDR3 runs to 15 residues. Written as DNA, the CDR3 is TGTGCCAGCAGTGAAGTCGGGGGCGTCTCCTATGAGCAGTTCTTC. Translation gives CASSEVGGVSYEQFF.

This clonotype was seen ten or more times. The CDR3 region has the DNA TGTGCCAGCAGTTTTCGGTCAGAGGCCTACGAGCAGTACTTC. Translating it yields CASSFRSEAYEQYF. The J gene is TRBJ2-7, the V gene TRBV28; D is unresolved. Trimming took 3 bases from V and 2 from J, leaving 11 bases between them. Per germline, CDR1 MDHEN and CDR2 SYDVKM. This CDR3 has 14 amino acids.

This clonotype came up many times. V usage is TRBV7-2 and J usage is TRBJ2-7; perhaps TRBD2 as D (6 bases). V was shortened by 3 bases and J by 0 bases, with 12 bases between the two germline ends. CDR3 length: 15 amino acids. Germline CDR1 reads SGHTA; CDR2 reads FQGNSA. DNA of the CDR3: TGTGCCAGCAGCTTTCGGGACTCGGGCTCCTACGAGCAGTACTTC. It yields the protein CASSFRDSGSYEQYF.